The entry below describes one T cell receptor beta chain. This clone's antigen is unknown. Per-nucleotide qualities are absent, and no much larger clonotype sits a single base away. Taken with the paper, the label for time point translates to: 20 to 30 weeks on oral tofacitinib. What the treatment or condition label conveys for this sample: oral pan-JAK inhibitor, 5-10 mg twice daily. From alopecia areata patients, peripheral blood was collected along with lesional scalp punch biopsies. PBMCs were separated by density centrifugation and stained for CD3, CD4 and CD8, after which CD4+ and CD8+ T cells were sorted on a FACSAria. The protocol used for the library was the immunoSEQ multiplex PCR assay. For TCR sequencing, RNA was extracted from every sample and reverse transcribed into cDNA to serve as template. SuperScript III was used to make first-strand cDNA, primed with a 2:1 mix of oligo-dT and random hexamers. A synthetic immune receptor repertoire was used to assess amplification bias, and residual bias was removed computationally. For the original study's pipeline: After raw reads were preprocessed to remove errors, the CDR3 was defined following IMGT conventions as running from the conserved cysteine to phenylalanine. Clonality was computed by normalizing Shannon entropy by log2 of the number of productive unique TCRs and subtracting the result from 1. Whether each scalp clone was CD4 or CD8 was inferred by checking scalp TCRbeta sequences against the CD4 and CD8 repertoires from sorted blood. In its TCRdb copy, this immuneACCESS table keeps in-frame sequences only and misses some clones. Where compared with another copy, unresolved V genes explain less than half of these, and the others have no known cause. V and J calls and clone size are those listed in that table; D and trimming were worked out from the DNA. This sample is represented by 150,000 to 200,000 clones; around 60% of them were singletons. The ten largest clones capture around 12% of the sample.

V drops 3 bases and J drops 2 bases, leaving 15 bases in between. The germline V gene sets CDR1 to SGHDT and CDR2 to YYEEEE. The CDR3 starts with the cysteine, ends with the phenylalanine, and has 15 residues. Just the 45-base CDR3 DNA is kept, in frame starting at base 1. The data were taken from a study of CD8+ T cells in alopecia areata listed by TCRdb under 2018. Broadly, across the study: Treated patients were enrolled in an open-label pilot trial of oral tofacitinib, 5 to 10 mg twice daily, for moderate-to-severe alopecia areata. High-throughput TCRbeta sequencing was used to examine T cell clonal expansion in alopecia areata in both the C3H/HeJ mouse model and human patients. Amplification of TCRbeta CDR3 regions was done by immunoSEQ multiplex PCR using 35 Vbeta forward primers and 13 Jbeta reverse primers. Scalp tissue and sorted CD4+ and CD8+ peripheral blood T cells from patchy and totalis/universalis alopecia areata patients and from healthy controls were covered by human TCRbeta sequencing. Patients on tofacitinib were biopsied at baseline and after 4 and 24 weeks of treatment, and several of the patients also had a later scalp biopsy. Patients received tofacitinib for 6 to 18 months and were then followed off drug for 6 months to check for delayed response and recurrence. RNA was obtained with the PAXgene miRNA kit for fixed scalp, the miRNeasy kit for PBMCs, and the RNeasy kit for mouse skin. For the treated patients, the SALT score, which quantifies what percentage of scalp surface area is affected, served as the measure of disease severity. Scalp clonality was compared across normal scalp (n=4), patchy alopecia areata scalp (n=8), and alopecia totalis/universalis scalp (n=8).

Overall results and qualifications from the work: Compared with normal scalp, lesional scalp, particularly in alopecia totalis/universalis, had higher clonality and more expanded CD8+ clones, which suggests antigenic drive. Scalp TCR repertoire analysis is complicated because resident alphabeta T cells in normal human skin are also sequenced, whereas mouse skin is dominated by gammadelta T cells. Because the treated cohort was small and had only one nonresponder, larger studies are needed to examine links between baseline CD8+ expansion and response. Shared TCR sequences between patients were less evident than in mice, which may be partly attributable to HLA diversity in the patient population. Scalp clonality and the number of expanded CD8+ clones among the top 100 scalp clones were significantly decreased by tofacitinib. During tofacitinib treatment, many expanded lesional clones remained in scalp and blood, and this persistence may partly explain relapse after treatment is stopped.

The TCR sequence derives from a human donor with alopecia areata. This receptor chain uses TRBV5-6 and TRBJ2-7; the D gene is perhaps TRBD1, from 5 matching bases. The sequenced sample was CD8+ T cells sorted from blood, obtained at week 24, from a patient treated with tofacitinib. The CDR3: CASSYPTQGTYEQYF. The sequenced DNA: TGTGCCAGCAGCTACCCCACCCAGGGCACCTACGAGCAGTACTTC.